The 16 T cell receptor beta chains below all came from one sample that was sequenced in a study of spatial heterogeneity in lung cancer. MiXCR, run by TCRdb on the 5' RACE reads, gives a single entry per CDR3 protein. Of 42,000 or so distinct CDR3 sequences listed, 10% are singletons. This sample's time point: blood at routine non-recurrence follow-up after resection. The source material was PBMCs, sampled at follow-up. The receptors were gathered from a female donor with early-stage non-small cell lung cancer.

This clonotype was counted at least ten times. V usage is TRBV7-8 and J usage is TRBJ2-3, with 16 bases aligning to TRBD2. J lost 4 bases, V lost 5 bases, and 9 bases had no gene match. This CDR3 region has 18 residues. Germline assignment: CDR1 SGHVS and CDR2 FQNEAQ. As DNA, the CDR3 is TGTGCCAGCAGCATAACCTCCGGGACTAGCGGGGGGGCAGATACGCAGTATTTT. It translates to CASSITSGTSGGADTQYF.

This clonotype has a count of ten or more. V is TRBV6-6 and J is TRBJ2-7, with 11 bases that match TRBD1. The CDR3 is made up of 14 amino acids. The V and J ends lost 6 bases and 3 bases, in that order; junction bases with no gene match: 4. Germline V gene data show CDR1 as MNHNY and CDR2 as SVGAGI (reference sequence). CDR3 amino acids: CASRGQGADYEQYF. CDR3 coding DNA: TGTGCCAGCAGAGGACAGGGGGCTGACTACGAGCAGTACTTC.

This clonotype has at least ten counts. The genes are TRBV29-1 and TRBJ1-1, with D hard to call. Deletions cut 0 bases from V and 1 base from J, with 9 bases between. Germline V CDR1 and CDR2: SQVTM, ANQGSEA. This CDR3 comprises 14 residues. The CDR3 DNA follows: TGCAGCGTTGAAGATCGGCAGAGGAACACTGAAGCTTTCTTT. This gives the protein CSVEDRQRNTEAFF.

Many counts were recorded for this clonotype. This chain joins TRBV11-2 and TRBJ1-2, with 10 positions matching TRBD1. Germline values: CDR1 SGHAT, CDR2 FQNNGV. This CDR3 spans 15 amino acids. The V gene end was trimmed by 4 bases and the J gene end by 5 bases; junction bases not matched to a gene: 7. The CDR3 region has the DNA TGTGCCAGCAGCTCCACGCCGGGACAGGGGTATGGCTACACCTTC. It codes for CASSSTPGQGYGYTF.

V usage is TRBV3-1 and J usage is TRBJ2-7, with unresolved D. The ends were cut back, 3 bases at V and 3 bases at J, with 12 bases in the middle. The germline CDR1 and CDR2 sequences are LGHDT and YNNKEL (reference sequence). The CDR3 consists of 14 residues. The CDR3 reads CASSHPSRFYEQYF. CDR3 bases: TGTGCCAGCAGCCATCCCAGCAGGTTCTACGAGCAGTACTTC.

V and J are TRBV18 and TRBJ2-1, with 7 bases lining up with TRBD1. Germline values: CDR1 KGHSH, CDR2 LQKENI. Trimming removed 2 bases from V and 2 bases from J; junction bases left unmatched: 3. The CDR3 runs 15 residues. CDR3 DNA: TGTGCCAGCTCACCAGGCCAGGGGGCCTACAATGAGCAGTTCTTC. Its protein is CASSPGQGAYNEQFF.

The chain carries TRBV27 and TRBJ2-1; D remains ambiguous. Between the trimmed V and J ends, which lost 2 bases and 3 bases, there was a span of 11 bases. The CDR3 runs to 15 residues. CDR1 and CDR2 from the germline V gene are MNHEY and SMNVEV (reference sequence). The CDR3 DNA reads TGTGCCAGCAGTTTAGGTCTCAGAAGCTACAATGAGCAGTTCTTC. Translation: CASSLGLRSYNEQFF.

This clonotype was recorded at least ten times. The CDR3 DNA is TGTGCCAGCAGTGAAATGGAAACCGGGGAGCTGTTTTTT. Its protein product is CASSEMETGELFF. The V and J genes are TRBV6-1 and TRBJ2-2; no firm D call. CDR1 MNHNS and CDR2 SASEGT come from the germline V gene. V was shortened by 2 bases and J by 5 bases, with 6 bases between the two germline ends. The CDR3 is 13 residues long.

The chain recombines TRBV28 with TRBJ1-4, with TRBD1 as a possible D gene (6 bases). The CDR3 covers 15 residues. Germline V gene lookup returns CDR1 MDHEN and CDR2 SYDVKM. Deletions cut 4 bases from V and 0 bases from J, with 9 bases between. CDR3 region: CASSSGAATNEKLFF. The CDR3 DNA follows: TGTGCCAGCAGTTCGGGGGCTGCAACTAATGAAAAACTGTTTTTT.

This clonotype was counted many times. The rearrangement joins TRBV5-1 to TRBJ2-1; 10 bases line up with TRBD1. The ends lost 4 bases at V and 6 bases at J; junction bases unmatched: 7. The germline gives CDR1 SGHRS, CDR2 YFSETQ. The CDR3 covers 15 residues. CDR3 sequence (DNA): TGCGCCAGCAGCCAATATGGGACAGGGGCCAATGAGCAGTTCTTC. This sequence encodes CASSQYGTGANEQFF.

This clonotype was recorded at least ten times. V is TRBV3-2 and J is TRBJ2-3; the table's TRBD2 call for D was not verified on the DNA. TRBV3-2 is an annotated pseudogene. The CDR3 has 15 amino acids. In nucleotides, the CDR3 is TGTGCCAGCAGCCAAGAACGTCGTCCTCCGGATACGCAGTATTTT. It yields the protein CASSQERRPPDTQYF.

The CDR3 DNA sequence: TGCGCCAGCAGCCAAAGGGCCGGGACAGGGCTACCCGAGCAGTACTTC. Translating it yields CASSQRAGTGLPEQYF. This chain joins TRBV4-1 and TRBJ2-7; 9 positions match TRBD1. Trimming at V came to 2 bases and at J to 6 bases, leaving 11 bases not matched to a gene. This CDR3 has 16 amino acids. Germline assignment: CDR1 MGHRA and CDR2 YSYEKL.

This clonotype has ten or more counts. The genes are TRBV29-1 and TRBJ1-5; possibly TRBD1 for D (6 bases). Germline CDR1 and CDR2: SQVTM and ANQGSEA. This CDR3 spans 12 amino acids. Between the trimmed V and J ends, which lost 4 bases and 5 bases, there was a span of 9 bases. This CDR3 is CSVGGADQPQHF. CDR3 nucleotides: TGCAGCGTTGGGGGGGCCGATCAGCCCCAGCATTTT.

This clonotype was detected once. The chain combines TRBV5-6 with TRBJ1-2, with TRBD1 as a possible D gene (6 bases). Trimming shortened V by 4 bases and J by 8 bases, and 21 bases separated the two germline ends. CDR1 SGHDT and CDR2 YYEEEE come from the germline V gene. The CDR3 contains 15 residues. The CDR3 spells CASSPTPGQRGGYTF. CDR3 sequence (DNA): TGTGCCAGCAGCCCCACGCCGGGACAACGGGGGGGCTACACCTTC.

This clonotype was recorded many times. The V gene is TRBV28, the J gene TRBJ1-2, with TRBD1 as a possible D gene (6 bases). V lost 2 bases and J 4 bases, leaving 14 bases between the germline ends. Germline V gene sequence: CDR1 MDHEN, CDR2 SYDVKM. The CDR3 spans 15 residues. CDR3 sequence: CASSLRGIPPYGYTF. CDR3 coding DNA: TGTGCCAGCAGTTTAAGGGGGATCCCCCCCTATGGCTACACCTTC.

The sample holds a few counts of this clonotype. The CDR3 bases are TGTGCCAGCAGCCCCCGGAGCGGGCTTTACAATGAGCAGTTCTTC. Protein: CASSPRSGLYNEQFF. The chain recombines TRBV7-2 with TRBJ2-1; weak D call: TRBD2 (6 bases). CDR1 and CDR2 from the germline V gene are SGHTA and FQGNSA. V was cut by 5 bases and J by 4 bases, with 15 bases left in between. This CDR3 has 15 amino acids.